The subject of this entry is one T cell receptor beta chain. Its target is unknown. V shed 2 bases and J 5 bases; nucleotides not matched to a gene: 5. Per germline, CDR1 MNHNS and CDR2 SASEGT. This CDR3 contains 15 residues. The entry originates in a study of T cells in Graves' hyperthyroidism and ophthalmopathy. Amplified TCR beta CDR3 regions came from RNA transcripts. When the TCR CDR3 underwent first-round RT-PCR, the HTBI primer set was used. TCRdb recomputed calls from the multiplex PCR reads with MiXCR, one row per CDR3 protein. The sample carries about 250,000 distinct CDR3 sequences, 22% recorded once. Study-level points and caveats: Most clonotypes that expanded in the thyroid above 0.001 also showed up in blood.

Any patient presenting with uncontrolled infection, other autoimmune disease, pregnancy or lactation was left out. This receptor was obtained from a young man with Graves' ophthalmopathy. What was sequenced was blood. The chain couples TRBV6-1 to TRBJ1-5, with 8 positions matching TRBD1. DNA for the CDR3: TGTGCCAGCAGTGAACGGGCAGGGGGCTATCAGCCCCAGCATTTT. It encodes CASSERAGGYQPQHF.